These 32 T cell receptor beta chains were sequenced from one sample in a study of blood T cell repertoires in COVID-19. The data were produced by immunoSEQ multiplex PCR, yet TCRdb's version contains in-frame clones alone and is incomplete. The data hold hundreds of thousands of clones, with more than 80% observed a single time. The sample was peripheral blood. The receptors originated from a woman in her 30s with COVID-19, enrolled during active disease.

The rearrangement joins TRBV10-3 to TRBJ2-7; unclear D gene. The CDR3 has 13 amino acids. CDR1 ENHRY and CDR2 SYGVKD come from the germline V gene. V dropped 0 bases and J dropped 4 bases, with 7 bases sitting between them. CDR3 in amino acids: CAISESSVYEQYV. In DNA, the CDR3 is TGTGCCATCAGTGAGTCGAGTGTTTACGAGCAGTACGTC.

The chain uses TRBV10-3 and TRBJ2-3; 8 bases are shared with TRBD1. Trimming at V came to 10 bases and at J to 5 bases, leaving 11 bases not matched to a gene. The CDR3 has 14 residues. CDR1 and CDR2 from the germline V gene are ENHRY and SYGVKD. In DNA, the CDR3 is TGTGCCACTCGCACAGGGGGAAAGGAAGATACGCAGTATTTT. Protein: CATRTGGKEDTQYF.

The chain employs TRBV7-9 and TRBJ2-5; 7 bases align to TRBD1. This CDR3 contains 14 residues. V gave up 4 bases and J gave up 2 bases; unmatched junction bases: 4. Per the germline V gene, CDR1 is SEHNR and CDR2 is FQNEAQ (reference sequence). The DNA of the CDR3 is TGTGCCAGCAGCTACGACAGGGAACAAGAGACCCAGTACTTC. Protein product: CASSYDREQETQYF.

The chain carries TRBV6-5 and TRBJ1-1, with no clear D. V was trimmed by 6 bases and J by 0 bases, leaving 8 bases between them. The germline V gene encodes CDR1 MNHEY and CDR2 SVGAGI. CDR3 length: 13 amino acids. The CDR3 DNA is TGTGCCAGCAGACTTGAAATGAACACTGAAGCTTTCTTT. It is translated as CASRLEMNTEAFF.

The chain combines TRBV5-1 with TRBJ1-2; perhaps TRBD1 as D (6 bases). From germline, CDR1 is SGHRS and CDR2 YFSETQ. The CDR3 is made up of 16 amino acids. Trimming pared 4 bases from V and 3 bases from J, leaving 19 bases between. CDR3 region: CASSGVTDSGHYGYTF. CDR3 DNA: TGCGCCAGCAGCGGGGTGACGGACAGCGGACACTATGGCTACACCTTC.

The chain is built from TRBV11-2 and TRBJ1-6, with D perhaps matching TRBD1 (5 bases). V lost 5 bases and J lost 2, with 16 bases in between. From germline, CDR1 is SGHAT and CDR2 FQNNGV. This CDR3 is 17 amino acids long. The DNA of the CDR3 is TGTGCCAGCAGCGACCAGAGACAACAGGCCTATAATTCACCCCTCCACTTT. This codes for CASSDQRQQAYNSPLHF.

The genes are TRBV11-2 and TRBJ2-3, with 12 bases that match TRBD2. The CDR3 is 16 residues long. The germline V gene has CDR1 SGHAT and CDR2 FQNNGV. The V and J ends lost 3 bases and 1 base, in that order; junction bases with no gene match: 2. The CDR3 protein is CASSFTSGGRTDTQYF. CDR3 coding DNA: TGTGCCAGCAGCTTTACTAGCGGGGGGCGCACAGATACGCAGTATTTT.

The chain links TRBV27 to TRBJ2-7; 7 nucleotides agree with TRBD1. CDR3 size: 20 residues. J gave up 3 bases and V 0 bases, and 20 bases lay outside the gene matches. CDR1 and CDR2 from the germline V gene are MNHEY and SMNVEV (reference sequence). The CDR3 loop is CASSLSTPQPGTAVYYEQYF. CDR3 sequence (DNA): TGTGCCAGCAGTTTATCCACCCCTCAGCCCGGGACAGCAGTCTACTACGAGCAGTACTTC.

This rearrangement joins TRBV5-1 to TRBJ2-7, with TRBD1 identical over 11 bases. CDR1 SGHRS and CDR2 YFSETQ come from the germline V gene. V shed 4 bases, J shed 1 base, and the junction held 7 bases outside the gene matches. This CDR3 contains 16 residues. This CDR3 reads CASSPRTGGSSYEQYF. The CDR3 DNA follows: TGCGCCAGCAGCCCCCGGACAGGGGGCTCGTCCTACGAGCAGTACTTC. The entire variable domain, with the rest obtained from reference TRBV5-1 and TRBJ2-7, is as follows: KAGVTQTPRYLIKTRGQQVTLSCSPISGHRSVSWYQQTPGQGLQFLFEYFSETQRNKGNFPGRFSGRQFSNSRSEMNVSTLELGDSALYLCASSPRTGGSSYEQYFGPGTRLTVT.

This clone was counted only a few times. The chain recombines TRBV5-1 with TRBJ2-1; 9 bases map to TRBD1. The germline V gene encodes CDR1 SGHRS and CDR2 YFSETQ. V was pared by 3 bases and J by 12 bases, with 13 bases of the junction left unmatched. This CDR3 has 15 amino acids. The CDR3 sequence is CASSSPGQGDMWQFF. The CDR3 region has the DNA TGCGCCAGCAGCTCCCCGGGACAGGGTGATATGTGGCAGTTCTTC.

CDR3 sequence: CASSLGGATSNYGYTF. The CDR3 DNA sequence: TGTGCCAGCAGCCTCGGCGGCGCTACCTCTAACTATGGCTACACCTTC. The chain links TRBV3-1 (or the pseudogene TRBV3-2) to TRBJ1-2, with no clear D. V shed 4 bases and J shed 0 bases, with 15 bases lying between them. The length of the CDR3 is 16 residues. CDR1 is LGHDT and CDR2 is YNNKEL in the germline V gene (reference sequence).

CDR3 sequence: CASAQVGGYEQYV. The CDR3 DNA reads as TGTGCCAGTGCCCAAGTCGGGGGTTACGAGCAGTACGTC. The J gene is TRBJ2-7, the V gene TRBV19, with D possibly being TRBD2 (6 bases). Germline-derived CDR1 and CDR2 are LNHDA and SQIVND (reference sequence). Trimming removed 8 bases from V and 4 bases from J, with 15 bases in between. This CDR3 is built from 13 residues.

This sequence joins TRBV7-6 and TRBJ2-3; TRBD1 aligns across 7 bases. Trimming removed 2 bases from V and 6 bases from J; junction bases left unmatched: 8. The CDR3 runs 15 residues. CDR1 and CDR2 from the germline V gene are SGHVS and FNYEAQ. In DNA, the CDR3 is TGTGCCAGCAGCTTAAGGGGGCGCTCGGGGGATACGCAGTATTTT. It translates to CASSLRGRSGDTQYF. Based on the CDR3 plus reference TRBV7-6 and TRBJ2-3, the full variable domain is GAGVSQSPRYKVTKRGQDVALRCDPISGHVSLYWYRQALGQGPEFLTYFNYEAQQDKSGLPNDRFSAERPEGSISTLTIQRTEQRDSAMYRCASSLRGRSGDTQYFGPGTRLTVL.

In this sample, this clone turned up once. CDR3: CASSQIDMVSYNEQFF. The CDR3 DNA reads TGCGCCAGCAGCCAGATTGACATGGTCTCCTACAATGAGCAGTTCTTC. This chain joins TRBV4-1 and TRBJ2-1; no clear D. Germline loops: CDR1 MGHRA, CDR2 YSYEKL. V lost 3 bases to trimming and J lost 0 bases, with 12 bases between them. CDR3 length: 16 amino acids.

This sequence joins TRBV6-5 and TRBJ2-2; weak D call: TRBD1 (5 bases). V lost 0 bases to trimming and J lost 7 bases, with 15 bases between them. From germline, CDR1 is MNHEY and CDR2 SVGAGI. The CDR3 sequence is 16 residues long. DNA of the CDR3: TGTGCCAGCAGTTACTCGTTCGCCAGGGCGTTCGGGGAGCTGTTTTTT. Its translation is CASSYSFARAFGELFF.

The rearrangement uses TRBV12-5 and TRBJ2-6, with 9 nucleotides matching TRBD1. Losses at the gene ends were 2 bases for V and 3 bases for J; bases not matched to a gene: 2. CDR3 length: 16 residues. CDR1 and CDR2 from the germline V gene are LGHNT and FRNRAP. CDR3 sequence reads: CASGLRTGVGANVLTF. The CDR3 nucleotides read TGTGCTAGTGGTTTGAGGACAGGGGTTGGGGCCAACGTCCTGACTTTC.

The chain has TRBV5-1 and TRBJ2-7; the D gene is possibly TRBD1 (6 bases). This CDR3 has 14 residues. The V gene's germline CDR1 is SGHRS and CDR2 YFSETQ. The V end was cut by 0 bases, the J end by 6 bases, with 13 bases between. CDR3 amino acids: CASSLAVRGSEQYF. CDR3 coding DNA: TGCGCCAGCAGCTTGGCTGTCAGGGGATCCGAGCAGTACTTC.

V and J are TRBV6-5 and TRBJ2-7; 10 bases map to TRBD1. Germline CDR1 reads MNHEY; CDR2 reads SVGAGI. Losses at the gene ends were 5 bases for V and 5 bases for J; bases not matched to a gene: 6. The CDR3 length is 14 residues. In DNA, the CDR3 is TGTGCCAGCAGTACTAGACAGGGGGCGAACGAGCAGTACGTC. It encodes CASSTRQGANEQYV.

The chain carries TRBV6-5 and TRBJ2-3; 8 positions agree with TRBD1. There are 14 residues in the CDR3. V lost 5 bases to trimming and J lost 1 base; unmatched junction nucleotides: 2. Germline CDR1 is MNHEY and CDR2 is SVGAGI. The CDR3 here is CASSPDRGTDTQYF. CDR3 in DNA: TGTGCCAGCAGTCCGGACAGGGGCACAGATACGCAGTATTTT.

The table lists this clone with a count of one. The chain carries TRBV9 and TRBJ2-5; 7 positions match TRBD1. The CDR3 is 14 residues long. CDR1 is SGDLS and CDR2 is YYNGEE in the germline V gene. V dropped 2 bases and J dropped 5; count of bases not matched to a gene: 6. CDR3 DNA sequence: TGTGCCAGCAGCGTCGGACAGGTTGGGGAGACCCAGTACTTC. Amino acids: CASSVGQVGETQYF.

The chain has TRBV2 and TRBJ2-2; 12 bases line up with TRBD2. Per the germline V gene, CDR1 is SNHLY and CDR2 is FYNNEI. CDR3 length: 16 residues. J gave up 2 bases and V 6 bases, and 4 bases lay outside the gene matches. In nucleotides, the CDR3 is TGTGCCAGCAGCATACTAGCGGGGGGCAACACCGGGGAGCTGTTTTTT. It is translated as CASSILAGGNTGELFF.

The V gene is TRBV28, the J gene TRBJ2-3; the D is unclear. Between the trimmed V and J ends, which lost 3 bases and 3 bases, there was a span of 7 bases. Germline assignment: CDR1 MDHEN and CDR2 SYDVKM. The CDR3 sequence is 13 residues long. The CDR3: CASSLFVTDTQYF. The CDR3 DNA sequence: TGTGCCAGCAGTTTGTTCGTTACAGATACGCAGTATTTT.

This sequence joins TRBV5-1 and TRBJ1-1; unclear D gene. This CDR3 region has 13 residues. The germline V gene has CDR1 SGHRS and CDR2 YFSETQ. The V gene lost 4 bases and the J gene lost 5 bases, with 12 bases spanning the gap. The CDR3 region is CASSEEPGTEAFF. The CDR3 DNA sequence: TGCGCCAGCAGCGAAGAGCCGGGGACTGAAGCTTTCTTT.

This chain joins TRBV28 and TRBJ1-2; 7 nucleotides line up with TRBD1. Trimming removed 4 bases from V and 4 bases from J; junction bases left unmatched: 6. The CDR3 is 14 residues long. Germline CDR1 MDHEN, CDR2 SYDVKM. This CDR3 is CASSSRDSFYGYTF. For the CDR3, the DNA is TGTGCCAGCAGTTCCCGGGACAGTTTCTATGGCTACACCTTC.

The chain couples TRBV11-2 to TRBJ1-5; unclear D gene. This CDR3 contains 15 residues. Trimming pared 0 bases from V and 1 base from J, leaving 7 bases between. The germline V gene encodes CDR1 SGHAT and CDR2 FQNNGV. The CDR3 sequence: CASSLDAGSNQPQHF. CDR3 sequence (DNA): TGTGCCAGCAGCTTAGATGCGGGCAGCAATCAGCCCCAGCATTTT. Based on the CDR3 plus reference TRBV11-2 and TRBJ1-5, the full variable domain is EAGVAQSPRYKIIEKRQSVAFWCNPISGHATLYWYQQILGQGPKLLIQFQNNGVVDDSQLPKDRFSAERLKGVDSTLKIQPAKLEDSAVYLCASSLDAGSNQPQHFGDGTRLSIL.

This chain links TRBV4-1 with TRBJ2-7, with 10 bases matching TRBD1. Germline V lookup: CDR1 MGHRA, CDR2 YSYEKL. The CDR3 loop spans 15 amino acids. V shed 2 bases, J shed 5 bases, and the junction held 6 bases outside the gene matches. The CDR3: CASSQLDRGEDEQYF. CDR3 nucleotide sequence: TGCGCCAGCAGCCAACTGGACAGGGGGGAGGACGAGCAGTACTTC.

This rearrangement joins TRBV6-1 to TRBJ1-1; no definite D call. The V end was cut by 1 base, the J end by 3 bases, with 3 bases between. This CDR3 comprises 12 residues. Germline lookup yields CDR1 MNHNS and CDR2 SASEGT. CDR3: CASSEVDTEAFF. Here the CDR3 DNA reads TGTGCCAGCAGTGAAGTCGACACTGAAGCTTTCTTT.

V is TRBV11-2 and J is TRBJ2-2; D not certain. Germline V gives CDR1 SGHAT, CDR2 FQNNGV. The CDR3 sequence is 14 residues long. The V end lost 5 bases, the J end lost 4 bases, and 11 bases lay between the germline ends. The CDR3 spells CASSQNSFTGELFF. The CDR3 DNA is TGTGCCAGCAGCCAAAATAGCTTCACCGGGGAGCTGTTTTTT.

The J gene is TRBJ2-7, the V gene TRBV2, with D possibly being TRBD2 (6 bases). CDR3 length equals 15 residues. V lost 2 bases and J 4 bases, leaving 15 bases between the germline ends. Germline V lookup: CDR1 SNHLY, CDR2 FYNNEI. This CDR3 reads CASSESGGGIYEQYV. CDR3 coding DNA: TGTGCCAGCAGTGAAAGCGGAGGAGGGATTTACGAGCAGTACGTC.

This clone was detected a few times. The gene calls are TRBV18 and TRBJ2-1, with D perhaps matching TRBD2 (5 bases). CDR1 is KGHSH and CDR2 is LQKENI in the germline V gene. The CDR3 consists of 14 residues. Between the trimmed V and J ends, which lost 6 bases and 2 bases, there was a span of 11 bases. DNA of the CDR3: TGTGCCAGCTCGCAGAAGCGGACCTACAATGAGCAGTTCTTC. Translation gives CASSQKRTYNEQFF.

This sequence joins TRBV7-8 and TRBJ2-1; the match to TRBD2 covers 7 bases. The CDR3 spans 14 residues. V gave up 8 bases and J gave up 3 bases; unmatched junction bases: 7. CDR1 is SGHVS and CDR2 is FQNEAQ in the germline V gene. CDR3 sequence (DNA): TGTGCCAGCGGGGAGGGCGCAGGCTACAATGAGCAGTTCTTC. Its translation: CASGEGAGYNEQFF.

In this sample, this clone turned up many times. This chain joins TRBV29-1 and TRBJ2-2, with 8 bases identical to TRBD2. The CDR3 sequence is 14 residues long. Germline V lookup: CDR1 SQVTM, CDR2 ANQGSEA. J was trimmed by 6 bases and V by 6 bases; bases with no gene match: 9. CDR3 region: CSVEGGGQSGELFF. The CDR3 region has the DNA TGCAGCGTCGAGGGCGGGGGGCAGTCCGGGGAGCTGTTTTTT.